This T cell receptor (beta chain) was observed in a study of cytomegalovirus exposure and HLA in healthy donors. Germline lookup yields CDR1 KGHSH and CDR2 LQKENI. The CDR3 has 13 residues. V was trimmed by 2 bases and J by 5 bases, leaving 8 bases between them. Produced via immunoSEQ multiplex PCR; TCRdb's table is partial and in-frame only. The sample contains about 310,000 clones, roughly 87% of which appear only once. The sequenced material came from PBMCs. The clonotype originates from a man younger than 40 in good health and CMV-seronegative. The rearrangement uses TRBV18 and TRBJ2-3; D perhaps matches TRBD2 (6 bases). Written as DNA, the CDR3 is TGTGCCAGCTCACCAAGGAGGGGAGATACGCAGTATTTT. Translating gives CASSPRRGDTQYF.